This is a list of T cell receptor beta chains from one sample in a study of tumor and adjacent non-tumor tissue in lung cancer. TCRdb re-analysed the multiplex PCR reads in MiXCR, keeping a single row per CDR3 protein. The table records around 200,000 distinct CDR3 sequences, approximately 74% of them present only once. Sequenced: lung tumor tissue. Receptors were obtained from a man in his 60s with non-small cell lung cancer. Each CDR3 is given with its conserved first and last residue. The order of the fields is J gene, D gene, clone size, V gene, CDR3 protein, CDR3 DNA. D genes are given only for firm matches. Only some rows state a clone size, as once, few, many or a class for expanded clones.

j_gene: TRBJ2-2; d_gene: NA; abundance: NA; v_gene: TRBV5-4; CDR3aa: CASSLVVTNTGELFF; CDR3nt: TGTGCCAGTAGCTTGGTGGTGACGAACACCGGGGAGCTGTTCTTT
j_gene: TRBJ1-5; d_gene: TRBD1; abundance: NA; v_gene: TRBV5-1; CDR3aa: CASNSDGQGNQPQHF; CDR3nt: TGCGCCAGCAACTCGGATGGACAGGGCAATCAGCCCCAGCATTTT
j_gene: TRBJ2-5; d_gene: NA; abundance: once; v_gene: TRBV6-5; CDR3aa: CASSATVTAVAQYF; CDR3nt: TGTGCCAGCAGTGCTACCGTGACCGCGGTGGCCCAGTATTTC
j_gene: TRBJ2-1; d_gene: NA; abundance: NA; v_gene: TRBV11-3; CDR3aa: CASSFVVGGIAYDEQFF; CDR3nt: TGTGCCAGCAGCTTCGTCGTGGGGGGTATTGCCTACGATGAGCAGTTCTTC
j_gene: TRBJ2-3; d_gene: NA; abundance: NA; v_gene: TRBV20-1; CDR3aa: CSDRDPTKADRQYF; CDR3nt: TGCAGTGATAGAGATCCAACTAAAGCAGATAGGCAGTATTTT
j_gene: TRBJ1-5; d_gene: NA; abundance: NA; v_gene: TRBV29-1; CDR3aa: CNVAENSNQPQHF; CDR3nt: TGCAACGTTGCAGAAAATAGCAATCAGCCCCAGCATTTT
j_gene: TRBJ2-3; d_gene: NA; abundance: NA; v_gene: TRBV29-1; CDR3aa: CSVCREVIDTQYF; CDR3nt: TGCAGCGTTTGTAGGGAGGTCATAGATACGCAGTATTTT
j_gene: TRBJ2-2; d_gene: NA; abundance: NA; v_gene: TRBV4-2; CDR3aa: CASSQATGGTVELFF; CDR3nt: TGTGCCAGCAGCCAGGCGACAGGAGGCACCGTGGAGCTGTTTTTT
j_gene: TRBJ2-5; d_gene: TRBD2; abundance: NA; v_gene: TRBV6-2/TRBV6-3; CDR3aa: CASSPDSGKETQCF; CDR3nt: TGTGCCAGCAGCCCGGATAGCGGGAAAGAGACCCAGTGCTTC
j_gene: TRBJ1-1; d_gene: NA; abundance: once; v_gene: TRBV10-2; CDR3aa: CASSEAAGFTETFF; CDR3nt: TGCGCCAGCAGTGAGGCGGCAGGGTTCACTGAAACTTTCTTT
j_gene: TRBJ1-1; d_gene: NA; abundance: NA; v_gene: TRBV5-4; CDR3aa: CTSNAIGVRAEAFF; CDR3nt: TGTACCAGCAACGCTATAGGGGTGCGTGCTGAAGCTTTCTTT
j_gene: TRBJ2-7; d_gene: TRBD2; abundance: NA; v_gene: TRBV5-1; CDR3aa: CTSSLGGSSYDQYF; CDR3nt: TGCACCAGCAGCTTGGGCGGGAGCTCCTACGATCAGTACTTC
j_gene: TRBJ1-6; d_gene: NA; abundance: NA; v_gene: TRBV5-4; CDR3aa: CASSLGDSPLQF; CDR3nt: TGTGCCAGCAGCTTGGGCGATTCACCCCTCCAATTT
j_gene: TRBJ1-1; d_gene: NA; abundance: NA; v_gene: TRBV29-1; CDR3aa: CSAQLAGIPEAFF; CDR3nt: TGCAGCGCCCAACTGGCAGGGATCCCTGAAGCTTTCTTT
j_gene: TRBJ2-7; d_gene: TRBD1; abundance: NA; v_gene: TRBV20-1; CDR3aa: CSARDPLGGANSPNEQYF; CDR3nt: TGCAGTGCTAGAGACCCTTTAGGGGGCGCCAACTCCCCCAACGAGCAGTACTTC
j_gene: TRBJ2-6; d_gene: NA; abundance: NA; v_gene: TRBV7-3; CDR3aa: CASSLLTERGGAGVTGANVLTF; CDR3nt: TGTGCCAGCAGCTTATTAACAGAAAGGGGGGGGGCTGGCGTGACTGGGGCCAACGTCCTGACTTTC
j_gene: TRBJ2-7; d_gene: NA; abundance: NA; v_gene: TRBV12-3/TRBV12-4; CDR3aa: CVSSFRDLSSYEQYF; CDR3nt: TGTGTCAGCAGTTTCCGGGACCTGAGCTCCTACGAGCAATACTTC
j_gene: TRBJ2-3; d_gene: TRBD2; abundance: NA; v_gene: TRBV20-1; CDR3aa: CSARDAAGPIGTQYF; CDR3nt: TGCAGTGCTAGGGATGCAGCGGGACCCATAGGTACGCAGTATTTT
j_gene: TRBJ1-4; d_gene: NA; abundance: few; v_gene: TRBV12-5; CDR3aa: CASGFEGEKLFF; CDR3nt: TGTGCTAGTGGTTTTGAGGGGGAAAAACTGTTTTTT
j_gene: TRBJ2-1; d_gene: NA; abundance: NA; v_gene: TRBV5-6; CDR3aa: CASSLRSGSYNEQFF; CDR3nt: TGTGCCAGCAGCTTGAGAAGCGGCTCCTACAATGAGCAGTTCTTC
j_gene: TRBJ2-5; d_gene: TRBD1; abundance: many; v_gene: TRBV12-3/TRBV12-4; CDR3aa: CASSALISQGRTLTHKETQYF; CDR3nt: TGTGCCAGCAGTGCTCTCATCTCACAGGGGAGAACTTTGACCCACAAAGAGACCCAGTACTTC
j_gene: TRBJ2-1; d_gene: TRBD2; abundance: NA; v_gene: TRBV11-3; CDR3aa: CASSLDGGIYNKQFF; CDR3nt: TGTGCCAGCAGTTTAGACGGGGGGATTTACAATAAGCAGTTCTTC
j_gene: TRBJ2-3; d_gene: NA; abundance: NA; v_gene: TRBV29-1; CDR3aa: CSVVQRTDTQYF; CDR3nt: TGCAGCGTTGTTCAGCGCACAGATACGCAGTATTTT
j_gene: TRBJ2-5; d_gene: NA; abundance: NA; v_gene: TRBV30; CDR3aa: CAWIESGYQETQNF; CDR3nt: TGTGCCTGGATCGAGTCGGGGTACCAAGAGACCCAGAACTTC
j_gene: TRBJ2-2; d_gene: NA; abundance: NA; v_gene: TRBV27; CDR3aa: CASSWRQNTGELFF; CDR3nt: TGTGCCAGCAGTTGGCGGCAAAACACCGGGGAGCTGTTTTTT
j_gene: TRBJ1-6; d_gene: NA; abundance: NA; v_gene: TRBV6-5; CDR3aa: CASSYSSSPGTSPLHF; CDR3nt: TGTGCCAGCAGTTACTCGAGCTCCCCCGGGACCTCACCCCTCCACTTT
j_gene: TRBJ2-1; d_gene: NA; abundance: few; v_gene: TRBV29-1; CDR3aa: CSGRSYNEQFF; CDR3nt: TGCAGCGGGAGGTCCTACAATGAGCAGTTCTTC
j_gene: TRBJ1-1; d_gene: NA; abundance: many; v_gene: TRBV20-1; CDR3aa: CSARDPGVGTEAFF; CDR3nt: TGCAGTGCTAGAGACCCAGGGGTAGGCACTGAAGCTTTCTTT
j_gene: TRBJ1-4; d_gene: NA; abundance: once; v_gene: TRBV5-1; CDR3aa: CTSSWKGANEKLFF; CDR3nt: TGCACCAGCAGCTGGAAGGGGGCTAATGAAAAACTGTTTTTT
j_gene: TRBJ2-2; d_gene: NA; abundance: once; v_gene: TRBV11-2; CDR3aa: CASNLGTGRTGKLFF; CDR3nt: TGTGCCAGCAACTTAGGAACAGGGCGGACCGGGAAGCTGTTTTTT
j_gene: TRBJ2-1; d_gene: NA; abundance: NA; v_gene: TRBV4-1; CDR3aa: CASSLLGDSSYNEQFF; CDR3nt: TGCGCCAGCAGCCTCCTCGGGGATAGCTCCTACAATGAGCAGTTCTTC
j_gene: TRBJ1-2; d_gene: NA; abundance: NA; v_gene: TRBV21-1; CDR3aa: CASSKGGELNYGYTF; CDR3nt: TGTGCCAGCAGCAAAGGGGGTGAACTAAACTATGGCTACACCTTC
j_gene: TRBJ2-7; d_gene: NA; abundance: NA; v_gene: TRBV11-3; CDR3aa: CASNLGLATTYEQYF; CDR3nt: TGTGCCAGCAACTTAGGCCTGGCCACTACCTACGAGCAGTACTTC
j_gene: TRBJ2-1; d_gene: NA; abundance: few; v_gene: TRBV6-5; CDR3aa: CASSWLVGSNEQFF; CDR3nt: TGTGCCAGCAGTTGGCTAGTGGGGTCCAATGAGCAGTTCTTC
j_gene: TRBJ2-3; d_gene: NA; abundance: NA; v_gene: TRBV20-1; CDR3aa: CSAEEGRGNQPQYF; CDR3nt: TGCAGTGCCGAGGAGGGCCGGGGCAACCAGCCCCAGTATTTT
j_gene: TRBJ2-1; d_gene: NA; abundance: NA; v_gene: TRBV11-3; CDR3aa: CVSRPHGSSNEQFF; CDR3nt: TGTGTCAGCAGACCACACGGATCGAGCAATGAGCAGTTCTTC
j_gene: TRBJ1-2; d_gene: NA; abundance: few; v_gene: TRBV12-3/TRBV12-4; CDR3aa: CASSYVGGYTF; CDR3nt: TGTGCCAGCAGTTACGTGGGCGGCTACACCTTC
j_gene: TRBJ2-7; d_gene: NA; abundance: once; v_gene: TRBV20-1; CDR3aa: CSVWKDGSYEQYF; CDR3nt: TGCAGTGTTTGGAAGGACGGCTCCTACGAGCAGTACTTC
j_gene: TRBJ2-7; d_gene: TRBD2; abundance: NA; v_gene: TRBV11-2; CDR3aa: CVSSLDWAAFTGGPYEQYF; CDR3nt: TGTGTTAGCAGCCTCGATTGGGCAGCTTTTACGGGGGGACCCTACGAGCAGTACTTC
j_gene: TRBJ1-6; d_gene: TRBD1; abundance: NA; v_gene: TRBV12-3/TRBV12-4; CDR3aa: CVSRRQGGDSPLHF; CDR3nt: TGTGTCAGCAGAAGACAGGGGGGCGATTCACCCCTCCACTTT
j_gene: TRBJ2-1; d_gene: NA; abundance: NA; v_gene: TRBV10-2; CDR3aa: CASSDLAGLSYNEQFF; CDR3nt: TGCGCCAGCAGTGACCTAGCTGGTCTCTCCTACAATGAGCAGTTCTTC
j_gene: TRBJ2-5; d_gene: NA; abundance: NA; v_gene: TRBV6-5; CDR3aa: CASSYSMWETKYF; CDR3nt: TGTGCCAGCAGTTACTCGATGTGGGAGACCAAGTACTTC
j_gene: TRBJ1-1; d_gene: TRBD1; abundance: NA; v_gene: TRBV20-1; CDR3aa: CNAQRQGLNTEAFF; CDR3nt: TGCAATGCCCAAAGACAGGGGCTGAACACTGAAGCTTTCTTC
j_gene: TRBJ2-7; d_gene: NA; abundance: NA; v_gene: TRBV20-1; CDR3aa: CSASGGGTISYEQYF; CDR3nt: TGCAGTGCTAGTGGGGGCGGGACCATCTCCTACGAGCAGTACTTC
j_gene: TRBJ2-1; d_gene: NA; abundance: NA; v_gene: TRBV24-1; CDR3aa: CATSVSSSYNEQFF; CDR3nt: TGTGCCACCAGTGTGTCTTCCTCCTACAATGAGCAGTTCTTC
j_gene: TRBJ2-3; d_gene: NA; abundance: many; v_gene: TRBV4-2; CDR3aa: CASSLAPGYGGIPDTQYF; CDR3nt: TGTGCCAGCAGCCTCGCACCCGGGTATGGGGGGATTCCCGATACGCAGTATTTT
j_gene: TRBJ2-6; d_gene: NA; abundance: NA; v_gene: TRBV11-2; CDR3aa: CASSLVPKDRPSGVIVLTF; CDR3nt: TGTGCCAGCAGCTTAGTTCCAAAGGATAGGCCCTCTGGGGTCATCGTCCTGACTTTC
j_gene: TRBJ2-3; d_gene: NA; abundance: NA; v_gene: TRBV20-1; CDR3aa: CSAKGGLKTVTQYF; CDR3nt: TGTAGTGCAAAGGGGGGCTTGAAGACAGTTACGCAGTATTTT
j_gene: TRBJ1-5; d_gene: NA; abundance: medium-sized; v_gene: TRBV6-2/TRBV6-3; CDR3aa: CASSPSATQPQHF; CDR3nt: TGTGCCAGCAGCCCTTCGGCGACTCAGCCCCAGCATTTT
j_gene: TRBJ1-6; d_gene: NA; abundance: NA; v_gene: TRBV11-2; CDR3aa: CPNSVDRRYNSPLHF; CDR3nt: TGTCCCAACAGCGTAGACAGAAGATATAATTCACCCCTCCACTTT
j_gene: TRBJ2-3; d_gene: TRBD2; abundance: NA; v_gene: TRBV20-1; CDR3aa: CSTRVPAWAGGGADTQYF; CDR3nt: TGCAGTACTAGAGTCCCAGCTTGGGCGGGAGGCGGTGCAGATACGCAGTATTTT
j_gene: TRBJ2-1; d_gene: TRBD2; abundance: many; v_gene: TRBV11-3; CDR3aa: CASSLMASGTITNEQFF; CDR3nt: TGTGCCAGCAGCTTAATGGCCAGCGGGACTATCACCAATGAGCAGTTCTTC
j_gene: TRBJ1-6; d_gene: NA; abundance: few; v_gene: TRBV29-1; CDR3aa: CSVRAGSALDSPLHF; CDR3nt: TGCAGCGTCCGAGCGGGTTCAGCCCTCGACTCACCCCTCCACTTT